This T cell receptor (beta chain) stems from a study of CD8 T cells in ankylosing spondylitis. Findings and caveats of the study: A subset of motif variants has previously been described in the synovial fluid and blood of reactive arthritis. Among TCR beta sequences, a motif of roughly 8 highly homologous variants appeared characteristic of ankylosing spondylitis blood. CD8+ disease-linked clones were present at relatively low frequencies in blood.

The CDR3 length is 15 residues. CDR1 SNHLY and CDR2 FYNNEI come from the germline V gene. V lost 4 bases and J lost 6; bases outside the gene matches: 9. About this clonotype itself: The antigen is undetermined.

Making use of molecular barcodes, quantitative 5'-RACE generated TCR beta libraries. Via MiXCR, TCRdb re-called the 5' RACE reads, giving one row per CDR3 protein. The repertoire holds approximately 440,000 distinct CDR3 sequences, more than 15% seen once, with just over 1% in the top ten. The sequenced material came from blood, either unsorted or a sorted T cell fraction (not recorded which). The rearrangement uses TRBV2 and TRBJ1-5; 7 nucleotides match TRBD1. The TCR sequence derives from a male donor with ankylosing spondylitis. CDR3 bases: TGTGCCAGCAGTGTCGCAGGGGGACGAGTTCAGCCCCAGCATTTT. It translates to CASSVAGGRVQPQHF.